These 5 T cell receptor beta chains were all obtained from the same sample, sequenced in a study of shared clonotypes between healthy human individuals (dated by TCRdb to the early 2020s). CD8 naive samples consisted of CD45RO-negative cells that were positively selected for CCR7, yielding a CD45RA+CCR7+ population without TemRA cells. Library prep was done by the immunoSEQ multiplex PCR assay. TCRdb holds this immuneACCESS table with in-frame rearrangements only. Some clones are missing; in checked studies, unresolved V genes explain under half, and the rest has no known cause. The sample includes around 2.1 million clones, with about 92% observed a single time. The ten biggest clones cover roughly 1.8% of the sample. Material for sequencing was naive CD8+ T cells from PBMCs. Reading the label with the study, this specimen's cell subset or site is: CD45RA+CCR7+. The receptors originated from a man in his late teens or twenties in good health. Some clones in this sample may be carry-over from other donors' samples.

The chain carries TRBV6-4 and TRBJ2-3; 7 positions agree with TRBD2. There are 18 residues in the CDR3. Per the germline V gene, CDR1 is MRHNA and CDR2 is SNTAGT. Trimming cost V 0 bases and J 3 bases; bases outside gene matches: 12. This CDR3 reads CASSDSYGGRNVTDTQYF. CDR3 nucleotide sequence: TGTGCCAGCAGTGACTCATACGGCGGGAGAAATGTAACAGATACGCAGTATTTT.

The chain carries TRBV7-9 and TRBJ1-4; D may be TRBD1 (6 bases). The germline V gene encodes CDR1 SEHNR and CDR2 FQNEAQ (reference sequence). V dropped 1 base and J dropped 7 bases, with 13 bases sitting between them. The CDR3 contains 15 residues. This CDR3 is CASSLVARGSEKLFF. In nucleotides, the CDR3 is TGTGCCAGCAGCTTAGTAGCCAGGGGAAGTGAAAAACTGTTTTTT.

The chain employs TRBV10-3 and TRBJ1-1; 9 bases line up with TRBD1. The V gene end was trimmed by 2 bases and the J gene end by 0 bases; junction bases not matched to a gene: 13. Germline values: CDR1 ENHRY, CDR2 SYGVKD. The CDR3 contains 19 residues. For the CDR3, the DNA is TGTGCCATCAGTGAGGGCAGCGACAGGGGGACATACATGAACACTGAAGCTTTCTTT. It is translated as CAISEGSDRGTYMNTEAFF.

The DNA of the CDR3 is TGTGCCAGCATCCAGACAGGGGATCCAGATACGCAGTATTTT. Translation gives CASIQTGDPDTQYF. The J gene is TRBJ2-3, the V gene TRBV6-5, with TRBD1 identical over 8 bases. The CDR3 runs to 14 residues. With 7 bases clipped from V and 4 bases from J, the junction kept 7 bases outside the gene matches. Germline loops: CDR1 MNHEY, CDR2 SVGAGI.

This rearrangement joins TRBV5-1 to TRBJ2-3; D unresolved. V dropped 4 bases and J dropped 0 bases, with 12 bases sitting between them. In germline, CDR1 is SGHRS, CDR2 YFSETQ. This CDR3 has 15 amino acids. CDR3 region: CASSDPRVSTDTQYF. The CDR3, as DNA: TGCGCCAGCAGCGACCCTAGAGTTAGCACAGATACGCAGTATTTT.